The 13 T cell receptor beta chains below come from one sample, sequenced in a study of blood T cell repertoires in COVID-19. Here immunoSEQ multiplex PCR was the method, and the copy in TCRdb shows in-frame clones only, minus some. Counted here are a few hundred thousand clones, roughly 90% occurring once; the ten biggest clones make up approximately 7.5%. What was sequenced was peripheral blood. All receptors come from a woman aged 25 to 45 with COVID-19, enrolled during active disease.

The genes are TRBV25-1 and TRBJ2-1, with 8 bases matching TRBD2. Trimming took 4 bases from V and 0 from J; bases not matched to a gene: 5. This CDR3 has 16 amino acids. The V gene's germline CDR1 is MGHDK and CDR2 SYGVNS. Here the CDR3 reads CASSGSSGSSYNEQFF. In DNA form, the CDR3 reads TGTGCCAGCAGTGGTTCGAGCGGGAGCTCCTACAATGAGCAGTTCTTC.

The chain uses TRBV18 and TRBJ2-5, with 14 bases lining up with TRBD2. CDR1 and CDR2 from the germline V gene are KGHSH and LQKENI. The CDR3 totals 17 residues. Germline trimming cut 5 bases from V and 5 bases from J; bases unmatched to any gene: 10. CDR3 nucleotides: TGTGCCAGCTCAACTATTCGGACTAGCGGGAGGAGGGAGACCCAGTACTTC. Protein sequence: CASSTIRTSGRRETQYF.

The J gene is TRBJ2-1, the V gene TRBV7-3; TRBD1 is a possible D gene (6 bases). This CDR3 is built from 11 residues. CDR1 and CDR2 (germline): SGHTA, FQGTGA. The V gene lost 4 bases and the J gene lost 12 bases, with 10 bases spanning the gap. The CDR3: CASSSGTRQFF. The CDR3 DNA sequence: TGTGCCAGCAGCTCAGGGACACGGCAGTTCTTC.

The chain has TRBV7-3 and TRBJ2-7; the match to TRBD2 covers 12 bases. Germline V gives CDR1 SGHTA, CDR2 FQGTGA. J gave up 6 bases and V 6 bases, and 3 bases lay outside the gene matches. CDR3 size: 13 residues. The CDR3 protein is CASSLTSGSEQYF. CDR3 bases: TGTGCCAGCAGTCTGACTAGCGGGAGCGAGCAGTACTTC.

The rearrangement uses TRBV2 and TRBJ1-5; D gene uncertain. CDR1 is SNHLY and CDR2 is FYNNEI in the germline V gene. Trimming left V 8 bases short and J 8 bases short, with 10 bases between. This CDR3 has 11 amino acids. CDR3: CASGGPEPQHF. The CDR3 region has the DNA TGTGCCAGCGGCGGGCCGGAGCCCCAGCATTTT.

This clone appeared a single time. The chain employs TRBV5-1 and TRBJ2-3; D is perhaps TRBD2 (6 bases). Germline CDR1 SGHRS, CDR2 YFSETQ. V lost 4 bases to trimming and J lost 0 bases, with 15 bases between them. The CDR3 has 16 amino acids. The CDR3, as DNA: TGCGCCAGCAGCCGCCTGGAGGGGCCTAGCACAGATACGCAGTATTTT. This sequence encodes CASSRLEGPSTDTQYF.

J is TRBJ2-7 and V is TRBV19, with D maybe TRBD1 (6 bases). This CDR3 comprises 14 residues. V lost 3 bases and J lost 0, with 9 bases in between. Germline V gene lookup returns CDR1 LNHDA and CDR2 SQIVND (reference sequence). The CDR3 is CASSMGTSSYEQYF. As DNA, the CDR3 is TGTGCCAGTAGTATGGGGACATCCTCCTACGAGCAGTACTTC.

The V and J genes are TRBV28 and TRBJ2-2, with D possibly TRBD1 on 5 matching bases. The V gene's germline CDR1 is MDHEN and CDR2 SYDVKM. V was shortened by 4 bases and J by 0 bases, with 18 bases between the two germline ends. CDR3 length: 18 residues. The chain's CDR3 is CASSSLRRGRANTGELFF. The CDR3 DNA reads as TGTGCCAGCAGTTCTCTCCGCCGCGGCAGGGCGAACACCGGGGAGCTGTTTTTT.

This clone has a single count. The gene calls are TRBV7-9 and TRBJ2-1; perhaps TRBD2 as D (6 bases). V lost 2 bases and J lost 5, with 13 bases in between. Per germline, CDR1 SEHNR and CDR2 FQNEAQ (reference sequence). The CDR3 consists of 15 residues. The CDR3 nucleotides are TGTGCCAGCAGCTTACGTGGGGGAGGTCACAATGAGCAGTTCTTC. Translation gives CASSLRGGGHNEQFF. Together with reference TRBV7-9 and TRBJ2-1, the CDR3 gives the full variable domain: DTGVSQNPRHKITKRGQNVTFRCDPISEHNRLYWYRQTLGQGPEFLTYFQNEAQLEKSRLLSDRFSAERPKGSFSTLEIQRTEQGDSAMYLCASSLRGGGHNEQFFGPGTRLTVL.

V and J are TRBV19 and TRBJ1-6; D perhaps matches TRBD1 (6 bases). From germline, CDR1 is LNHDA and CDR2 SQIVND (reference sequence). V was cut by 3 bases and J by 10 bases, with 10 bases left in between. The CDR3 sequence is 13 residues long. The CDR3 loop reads CASSIVRGSPLHF. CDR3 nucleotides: TGTGCCAGTAGTATTGTTAGGGGGTCACCCCTCCACTTT.

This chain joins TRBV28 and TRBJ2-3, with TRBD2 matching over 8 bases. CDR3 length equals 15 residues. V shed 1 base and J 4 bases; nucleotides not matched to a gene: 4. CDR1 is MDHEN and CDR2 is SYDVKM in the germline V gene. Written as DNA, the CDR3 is TGTGCCAGCAGTTTATTGAGCGGGAGATCAGATACGCAGTATTTT. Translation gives CASSLLSGRSDTQYF.

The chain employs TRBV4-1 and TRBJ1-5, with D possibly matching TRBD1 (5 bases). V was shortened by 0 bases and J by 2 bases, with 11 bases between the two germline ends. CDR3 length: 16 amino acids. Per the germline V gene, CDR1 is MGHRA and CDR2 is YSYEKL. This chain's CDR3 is CASSQDLGGGNQPQHF. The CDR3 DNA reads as TGCGCCAGCAGCCAAGATCTTGGAGGGGGCAATCAGCCCCAGCATTTT.

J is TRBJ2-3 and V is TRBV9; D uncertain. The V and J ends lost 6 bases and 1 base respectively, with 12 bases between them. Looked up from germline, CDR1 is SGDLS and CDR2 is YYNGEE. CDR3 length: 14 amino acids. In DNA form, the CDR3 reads TGTGCCAGCACAAAGGAAGGAGGCACAGATACGCAGTATTTT. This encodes CASTKEGGTDTQYF.